The 30 T cell receptor beta chains reported below all come from one sample, sequenced in a study of T cells in Graves' hyperthyroidism and ophthalmopathy. Regions amplified from RNA transcripts were the TCR beta CDR3 regions. TCR CDR3 underwent first-round RT-PCR with the HTBI primer set. One entry per CDR3 protein results from TCRdb running MiXCR on the multiplex PCR reads. The sample shows roughly 520,000 distinct CDR3 sequences, around 22% of them seen only once. Material: blood. The origin of the receptors is a young woman with Graves' ophthalmopathy.

This clonotype was recorded a few times. V and J are TRBV11-2 and TRBJ1-1; D is unclear. Trimming took off 4 bases at V and 0 bases at J, with 15 bases between the two ends. In germline, CDR1 is SGHAT, CDR2 FQNNGV. This CDR3 spans 16 amino acids. CDR3 region: CASSSGLRRMNTEAFF. The CDR3 DNA reads TGTGCCAGCAGCTCAGGCCTCAGGAGGATGAACACTGAAGCTTTCTTT.

This clonotype was counted at least ten times. This sequence joins TRBV7-2 and TRBJ1-2; 10 positions agree with TRBD1. Germline V CDR1 and CDR2: SGHTA, FQGNSA. The V gene end was trimmed by 5 bases and the J gene end by 6 bases; junction bases not matched to a gene: 9. The CDR3 is 15 residues long. CDR3 DNA sequence: TGTGCCAGCAGCGCTCGGACAGGGGGTGATGATGGCTACACCTTC. It yields the protein CASSARTGGDDGYTF. The entire variable domain, with the rest obtained from reference TRBV7-2 and TRBJ1-2, is as follows: GAGVSQSPSNKVTEKGKDVELRCDPISGHTALYWYRQSLGQGLEFLIYFQGNSAPDKSGLPSDRFSAERTGGSVSTLTIQRTQQEDSAVYLCASSARTGGDDGYTFGSGTRLTVV.

This clonotype was detected many times. This chain links TRBV20-1 with TRBJ2-5; TRBD1 might be the D (6 bases). CDR3 length equals 13 residues. Trimming took off 6 bases at V and 0 bases at J, with 11 bases between the two ends. Germline V CDR1 and CDR2: DFQATT, SNEGSKA (reference sequence). CDR3 in amino acids: CSAAQGNQETQYF. The DNA of the CDR3 is TGCAGTGCGGCACAGGGAAACCAAGAGACCCAGTACTTC.

This clonotype was recorded at least ten times. The V call is TRBV19, the J call TRBJ1-1; the D is unclear. Trimming removed 3 bases at V and 8 bases at J, with 10 bases between. This CDR3 contains 12 residues. Looked up from germline, CDR1 is LNHDA and CDR2 is SQIVND (reference sequence). The CDR3 coding sequence is TGTGCCAGTAGTATCGTGCCCTCCGAAGCTTTCTTT. Protein product: CASSIVPSEAFF.

There are many counts of this clonotype. The chain has TRBV27 and TRBJ2-7; a possible D gene is TRBD2 (5 bases). The CDR3 sequence is 14 residues long. Trimming took 5 bases from V and 4 from J, leaving 15 bases between them. CDR1 is MNHEY and CDR2 is SMNVEV in the germline V gene (reference sequence). The CDR3 sequence is CASSGSEGAYEQYF. CDR3 coding DNA: TGTGCCAGCAGTGGTAGCGAGGGCGCGTACGAGCAGTACTTC.

This clonotype was recorded many times. This chain connects TRBV7-2 to TRBJ1-2, with unresolved D. The CDR3 is 14 amino acids. V lost 1 base, J lost 3 bases, and 9 bases lay in between. Germline CDR1 SGHTA, CDR2 FQGNSA. Here the CDR3 DNA reads TGTGCCAGCAGCTTAGACGGCAGATACTATGGCTACACCTTC. It is translated as CASSLDGRYYGYTF.

The chain combines TRBV5-5 with TRBJ2-7, with TRBD1 matching 8 bases. The junction had 5 bases not matched to a gene; V was cut back by 0 bases and J by 3 bases. The germline V gene encodes CDR1 SGHKS and CDR2 YYEKEE (reference sequence). CDR3 length: 15 amino acids. The CDR3 DNA reads as TGTGCCAGCAGCTTGGCGCAGGGGGCATACTACGAGCAGTACTTC. Protein sequence: CASSLAQGAYYEQYF.

The table lists this clonotype with many counts. A junction boundary mismatches the germline segment, possibly from a read error. The rearrangement uses TRBV28 and TRBJ2-7; 10 bases fit TRBD1. Per the germline V gene, CDR1 is MDHEN and CDR2 is SYDVKM. This CDR3 spans 15 amino acids. The CDR3 sequence: CTSTASGTGVGEQYF. In DNA, the CDR3 is TGTACCAGCACCGCTTCCGGGACAGGGGTAGGCGAGCAGTACTTC.

The table lists this clonotype with many counts. CDR3 amino acids: CSVGVGSMNTEAFF. The CDR3 DNA sequence: TGCAGCGTTGGGGTGGGCAGTATGAACACTGAAGCTTTCTTT. V and J are TRBV29-1 and TRBJ1-1, with D unclear. This CDR3 is built from 14 residues. In germline, CDR1 is SQVTM, CDR2 ANQGSEA. V shed 4 bases and J shed 0 bases, with 12 bases lying between them.

This clonotype appeared a few times. The chain is built from TRBV28 and TRBJ1-1; a weak D match, TRBD1 (6 bases). V lost 10 bases, J lost 2 bases, and 14 bases lay in between. Germline V gene sequence: CDR1 MDHEN, CDR2 SYDVKM. The CDR3 length is 13 residues. CDR3 in amino acids: CATQTGRNTEAFF. DNA of the CDR3: TGTGCCACGCAGACAGGCCGCAACACTGAAGCTTTCTTT. The full variable domain, completed using reference TRBV28 and TRBJ1-1, is DVKVTQSSRYLVKRTGEKVFLECVQDMDHENMFWYRQDPGLGLRLIYFSYDVKMKEKGDIPEGYSVSREKKERFSLILESASTNQTSMYLCATQTGRNTEAFFGQGTRLTVV.

This clonotype was counted ten times or more. This chain uses TRBV6-5 with TRBJ2-2; D might be TRBD2 (6 bases). This CDR3 region has 17 residues. Looked up from germline, CDR1 is MNHEY and CDR2 is SVGAGI. V lost 2 bases and J 6 bases, leaving 19 bases between the germline ends. CDR3 protein: CASSYPTWRGRPGELFF. The DNA for the CDR3 is TGTGCCAGCAGTTACCCCACGTGGCGGGGCCGCCCCGGGGAGCTGTTTTTT.

The chain recombines TRBV30 with TRBJ2-5; possibly TRBD1 or TRBD2 for D (5 bases each). With 1 base removed from V and 4 bases from J, the gap between germline ends came to 16 bases. Per the germline V gene, CDR1 is GTSNPN and CDR2 is SVGIG (reference sequence). CDR3 length: 15 residues. The CDR3 DNA reads as TGTGCCTGGAGTGCGGAGGCAGGGCGTTCAGAGACCCAGTACTTC. Translation: CAWSAEAGRSETQYF.

This chain links TRBV4-1 with TRBJ2-2; D is ambiguous. Per the germline V gene, CDR1 is MGHRA and CDR2 is YSYEKL. This CDR3 contains 12 residues. Trimming cost V 2 bases and J 5 bases, with 3 bases left between them. The CDR3 coding sequence is TGCGCCAGCAGCCAAATGACCGGGGAGCTGTTTTTT. Translated: CASSQMTGELFF.

This clonotype was recorded many times. This CDR3 reads CSIRTGATYEQYF. CDR3 in DNA: TGCAGCATTAGGACAGGGGCGACCTACGAGCAGTACTTC. The chain uses TRBV29-1 and TRBJ2-7; 9 bases line up with TRBD1. The CDR3 has 13 amino acids. Germline values: CDR1 SQVTM, CDR2 ANQGSEA. V gave up 8 bases and J gave up 2 bases; unmatched junction bases: 7.

This clonotype was counted a few times. The chain has TRBV6-2 or TRBV6-3 and TRBJ2-7, with TRBD2 matching 9 bases. V shed 2 bases and J 3 bases; nucleotides not matched to a gene: 20. Per germline, CDR1 MNHEY and CDR2 SVGEGT. This CDR3 has 20 residues. In nucleotides, the CDR3 is TGTGCCAGCAGTTACGAGATGGACCCAGCGGGGGGCCTCCTGGGCTACGAGCAGTACTTC. Protein sequence: CASSYEMDPAGGLLGYEQYF.

This clonotype was picked up many times. The chain couples TRBV6-5 to TRBJ1-1, with D perhaps matching TRBD1 (5 bases). The germline V and J ends were trimmed by 4 bases and 1 base, with 13 bases remaining between them. Germline V CDR1 and CDR2: MNHEY, SVGAGI. The CDR3 totals 15 residues. CDR3 region: CASSSTGLGNTEAFF. CDR3 nucleotides: TGTGCCAGCAGTTCTACAGGTTTGGGGAACACTGAAGCTTTCTTT.

With respect to this clonotype: A much bigger clone sits one base away, suggesting this may be a read error. This chain uses TRBV7-2 with TRBJ1-5, with 8 bases lining up with TRBD1. The CDR3 sequence is 13 residues long. The germline V gene has CDR1 SGHTA and CDR2 FQGNSA. The CDR3 coding sequence is TGTGTCAGCAGCCAGGACAGGGTTCAGCCCCAGCATTTT. This sequence encodes CVSSQDRVQPQHF.

There are many counts of this clonotype. This chain links TRBV30 with TRBJ2-7; tentative D call: TRBD1 (6 bases). V gave up 2 bases and J gave up 1 base, with 12 bases separating them. The CDR3 is 14 amino acids. Per germline, CDR1 GTSNPN and CDR2 SVGIG (reference sequence). The CDR3 is CAWSPDSYSYEQYF. The CDR3 nucleotides are TGTGCCTGGAGTCCGGACAGCTATTCCTACGAGCAGTACTTC.

This clonotype was observed at least ten times. The V gene is TRBV6-2 or TRBV6-3, the J gene TRBJ2-5, with 11 bases matching TRBD2. Germline values: CDR1 MNHEY, CDR2 SVGEGT. V was pared by 0 bases and J by 1 base, with 4 bases of the junction left unmatched. The CDR3 is 17 residues long. In nucleotides, the CDR3 is TGTGCCAGCAGTTACTCGACGCTAGCGGGGGGCCAAGAGACCCAGTACTTC. It codes for CASSYSTLAGGQETQYF.

This clonotype was observed many times. V usage is TRBV7-2 and J usage is TRBJ2-2; possibly TRBD2 for D (5 bases). The germline V and J ends were trimmed by 2 bases and 4 bases, with 26 bases remaining between them. The CDR3 loop spans 20 amino acids. Germline lookup yields CDR1 SGHTA and CDR2 FQGNSA. For the CDR3, the DNA is TGTGCCAGCAGCTTATTCGAGACTATATTCATAACAGTAGGCACCGGGGAGCTGTTTTTT. Translation gives CASSLFETIFITVGTGELFF.

The genes are TRBV28 and TRBJ2-4; D is possibly TRBD2 (5 bases). CDR1 MDHEN and CDR2 SYDVKM come from the germline V gene. The CDR3 length is 14 residues. V dropped 4 bases and J dropped 9 bases, with 16 bases sitting between them. The CDR3 region is CASSSLIEAGIQYF. CDR3 nucleotides: TGTGCCAGCAGTTCCCTCATAGAGGCGGGCATTCAGTACTTC.

Remarks on this clonotype: A much larger clone lies a single base off, so this may be a read error. The CDR3 end shows no conserved phenylalanine or tryptophan, and so a read error is likely. The chain employs TRBV5-1 and TRBJ1-6; D unclear. With 0 bases removed from V and 3 bases from J, the gap between germline ends came to 13 bases. This CDR3 is built from 17 residues. Germline values: CDR1 SGHRS, CDR2 YFSETQ. The CDR3 loop reads CASSLVTLQNYNSPLHL. DNA of the CDR3: TGCGCCAGCAGCTTGGTTACTCTACAGAACTATAATTCACCCCTCCACCTT.

This clonotype was recorded many times. This sequence joins TRBV12-3 or TRBV12-4 and TRBJ2-7, with 7 bases aligning to TRBD1. The V segment lost 5 bases and the J segment 4 bases; nucleotides outside the gene matches: 5. The CDR3 is 13 amino acids. This CDR3 reads CASSPGTEYEQYF. In DNA, the CDR3 is TGTGCCAGCAGTCCAGGGACAGAGTACGAGCAGTACTTC.

Only a few counts were recorded for this clonotype. The gene calls are TRBV5-5 and TRBJ1-5; TRBD1 might be the D (5 bases). The ends were cut back, 1 base at V and 2 bases at J, with 13 bases in the middle. Germline lookup yields CDR1 SGHKS and CDR2 YYEKEE (reference sequence). CDR3 length equals 16 residues. This chain's CDR3 is CASSLRFREGNQPQHF. CDR3 in DNA: TGTGCCAGCAGCTTGCGATTCAGGGAGGGCAATCAGCCCCAGCATTTT.

This clonotype was counted between two and nine times. The J gene is TRBJ1-3, the V gene TRBV12-3 or TRBV12-4; D may be TRBD1 (5 bases). V shed 6 bases and J shed 13 bases, with 16 bases lying between them. The CDR3 runs to 12 residues. This CDR3 reads CASSPNRQEIYF. As DNA, the CDR3 is TGTGCCAGCAGCCCTAACAGGCAGGAGATATATTTT.

This clonotype was recorded many times. J is TRBJ1-2 and V is TRBV29-1; D gene ambiguous. The CDR3 covers 12 residues. V was shortened by 3 bases and J by 2 bases, with 7 bases between the two germline ends. Per the germline V gene, CDR1 is SQVTM and CDR2 is ANQGSEA. This chain's CDR3 is CSVERANYGYTF. The CDR3 DNA sequence: TGCAGCGTTGAGAGAGCGAACTATGGCTACACCTTC.

On this clonotype itself: This may stem from a read error, because a much larger clone lies one nucleotide away. This chain joins TRBV12-3 or TRBV12-4 and TRBJ2-7; 8 bases map to TRBD1. The CDR3 runs 13 residues. The CDR3 region has the DNA TGTGCCGGCAGGGGACAGGTTAATTACGAGCAGCACTTC. It encodes CAGRGQVNYEQHF.

This clonotype occurred a few times. The chain is built from TRBV12-3 or TRBV12-4 and TRBJ1-1; D ambiguous. CDR3 length: 13 residues. V dropped 5 bases and J dropped 1 base, with 8 bases sitting between them. As DNA, the CDR3 is TGTGCCAGCAGTCGGACCCCGAACACTGAAGCTTTCTTT. Translating it yields CASSRTPNTEAFF.

The sample holds a few counts of this clonotype. The chain links TRBV6-5 to TRBJ1-2; D not resolved. V was cut by 0 bases and J by 4 bases, with 12 bases left in between. Germline assignment: CDR1 MNHEY and CDR2 SVGAGI. CDR3 size: 15 residues. The CDR3 region is CASSYSTEAGYGYTF. CDR3 bases: TGTGCCAGCAGTTACTCGACGGAGGCGGGCTATGGCTACACCTTC.

At least ten counts were recorded for this clonotype. The chain joins TRBV27 to TRBJ2-7; TRBD1 is a possible D gene (6 bases). Germline values: CDR1 MNHEY, CDR2 SMNVEV (reference sequence). This CDR3 has 14 amino acids. V lost 1 base and J lost 1, with 8 bases in between. The CDR3 spells CASSLLGASYEQYF. The CDR3 coding sequence is TGTGCCAGCAGTTTATTGGGGGCTTCCTACGAGCAGTACTTC.